This TCR beta chain comes out of a study of naive and memory T cell subsets. The germline CDR1 and CDR2 sequences are SGHRS and YFSETQ. V shed 0 bases and J shed 5 bases, with 17 bases lying between them. The length of the CDR3 is 16 residues. As regards this clonotype: Its antigen is as yet unknown.

Two oligonucleotides, mixed equimolar, formed the beta constant-region primer covering TRBC1 and TRBC2. The ligated cDNA underwent four PCR rounds using SP2 and nested alpha and beta constant-region primers. Each CDR3 protein is one row after TCRdb ran MiXCR on the UMI-ligation and nested PCR reads. The table has around 93,000 distinct CDR3 sequences, about 11% seen once. Cells stained for CD3, CD4, CD8, CD45RA, CD27 and viability were sorted into four CD45RA/CD27 subsets. General study findings and limits: Clonotypes here are unpaired alpha or beta chain sequences. A few larger clonotypes appeared in naive repertoires, especially CD8, possibly memory cells re-expressing CD45RA. In naive cells, over 90% of TCR sequences were seen only once.

The sample consisted of naive CD4+ T cells from blood. V is TRBV5-1 and J is TRBJ2-5; D may be TRBD2 (6 bases). The source is a human donor in good health. The CDR3 is CASSLAVGGIRETQYF. The DNA for the CDR3 is TGCGCCAGCAGCTTGGCGGTCGGCGGGATTCGGGAGACCCAGTACTTC.